This TCR beta chain was sequenced for a study of T cells in Graves' hyperthyroidism and ophthalmopathy. This clonotype was detected many times. RNA transcripts yielded amplified TCR beta CDR3 regions. The HTBI primer set was used in a first-round RT-PCR of the TCR CDR3. MiXCR, run by TCRdb on the multiplex PCR reads, gives a single entry per CDR3 protein. The sample consists of hundreds of thousands of distinct CDR3 sequences, roughly 13% of them appearing once. The source of this sequence is a woman aged 30 to 39 with Graves' hyperthyroidism that later progressed to Graves' ophthalmopathy. Material: blood.

The CDR3 is CASSDYTEWGNQPQHF. Here the CDR3 DNA reads TGTGCCAGCAGTGATTACACCGAATGGGGCAATCAGCCCCAGCATTTT. The chain combines TRBV2 with TRBJ1-5; D not resolved. V was clipped by 3 bases and J by 2 bases, with 14 bases between them. Per the germline V gene, CDR1 is SNHLY and CDR2 is FYNNEI. The CDR3 has 16 amino acids. Complete variable domain (other parts from reference TRBV2 and TRBJ1-5): EPEVTQTPSHQVTQMGQEVILRCVPISNHLYFYWYRQILGQKVEFLVSFYNNEISEKSEIFDDQFSVERPDGSNFTLKIRSTKLEDSAMYFCASSDYTEWGNQPQHFGDGTRLSIL.